The 29 T cell receptor beta chains below come from one sample, sequenced in a study of blood T cell repertoires in COVID-19. Generated by immunoSEQ multiplex PCR, the TCRdb table keeps only in-frame clones and is missing some. The sample holds about 60,000 clones, 65% to 90% seen once. The specimen was peripheral blood. These receptors were collected from a man aged 35-49 years with acute or convalescent COVID-19.

The chain couples TRBV10-3 to TRBJ1-5; 8 bases agree with TRBD1. V lost 8 bases to trimming and J lost 2 bases; unmatched junction nucleotides: 11. Germline V lookup: CDR1 ENHRY, CDR2 SYGVKD. CDR3 length equals 16 residues. In DNA, the CDR3 is TGTGCCATCCTAGACAGGGGAGTGAATTGCAATCAGCCCCAGCATTTT. Protein product: CAILDRGVNCNQPQHF.

The chain combines TRBV13 with TRBJ2-3; unclear D gene. The V and J ends lost 5 bases and 0 bases respectively, with 12 bases between them. This CDR3 has 15 amino acids. The germline V gene encodes CDR1 PRHDT and CDR2 FYEKMQ (reference sequence). The CDR3 here is CASSKERSSTDTQYF. The CDR3 bases are TGTGCCAGCAGCAAAGAGAGGTCTAGCACAGATACGCAGTATTTT.

The chain is built from TRBV4-1 and TRBJ1-5; no clear D gene. Trimming cost V 0 bases and J 9 bases, with 18 bases left between them. Germline CDR1 MGHRA, CDR2 YSYEKL. The CDR3 is 16 residues long. CDR3 in DNA: TGCGCCAGCAGCCAAGATGTGGGCCAGGTCCTCGGGCCCCAGCATTTT. As protein: CASSQDVGQVLGPQHF.

The chain joins TRBV30 to TRBJ1-2; D is unclear. The germline V gene encodes CDR1 GTSNPN and CDR2 SVGIG (reference sequence). Trimming stripped 0 bases from V and 10 bases from J, with 12 bases between. This CDR3 has 12 residues. The CDR3 loop is CAWSVLGEIYTF. The CDR3 DNA reads as TGTGCCTGGAGTGTTCTGGGCGAGATCTACACCTTC. The entire variable domain, with the rest obtained from reference TRBV30 and TRBJ1-2, is as follows: SQTIHQWPATLVQPVGSPLSLECTVEGTSNPNLYWYRQAAGRGLQLLFYSVGIGQISSEVPQNLSASRPQDRQFILSSKKLLLSDSGFYLCAWSVLGEIYTFGSGTRLTVV.

The chain employs TRBV6-1 and TRBJ2-3, with 12 bases matching TRBD1. This CDR3 has 18 residues. Trimming removed 4 bases from V and 5 bases from J; junction bases left unmatched: 13. The V gene's germline CDR1 is MNHNS and CDR2 SASEGT. The CDR3 sequence is CASSGTGTGGFRGDTQYF. The CDR3 DNA sequence: TGTGCCAGCAGTGGTACCGGGACAGGGGGCTTTCGGGGAGATACGCAGTATTTT.

Comments on this clone: A junction end diverges from the germline sequence, so it may reflect a read error. V and J are TRBV29-1 and TRBJ1-3, with a weak D call TRBD1 (5 bases). CDR3 length equals 12 residues. Germline V gene sequence: CDR1 SQVTM, CDR2 ANQGSEA. CDR3 coding DNA: TGCAGCGTAGAAGACAGAGACCTGCGGATATATTTT. Encoded protein: CSVEDRDLRIYF.

This chain joins TRBV20-1 and TRBJ2-4; D unclear. V was trimmed by 5 bases and J by 9 bases, leaving 11 bases between them. There are 11 residues in the CDR3. Germline CDR1 is DFQATT and CDR2 is SNEGSKA (reference sequence). The CDR3 spells CSAPEAFIQYF. For the CDR3, the DNA is TGCAGTGCTCCCGAGGCCTTCATTCAGTACTTC.

The rearrangement links TRBV20-1 to TRBJ1-1, with D unclear. Trimming shortened V by 0 bases and J by 10 bases, and 9 bases separated the two germline ends. CDR3 length: 11 amino acids. Germline CDR1 DFQATT, CDR2 SNEGSKA (reference sequence). The CDR3 nucleotides are TGCAGTGCTAGAGATGGCGGAAGAGCTTTCTTT. Protein: CSARDGGRAFF.

This clone was detected only a few times. The chain joins TRBV27 to TRBJ1-5; D is unresolved. The CDR3 has 18 residues. Trimming took 2 bases from V and 0 from J, leaving 17 bases between them. In germline, CDR1 is MNHEY, CDR2 SMNVEV (reference sequence). The CDR3 DNA follows: TGTGCCAGCAGTTTAAGCTTCTTCGACATCTATAGCAATCAGCCCCAGCATTTT. Residues: CASSLSFFDIYSNQPQHF.

The gene calls are TRBV4-1 and TRBJ1-6, with a possible D match to TRBD1 (5 bases). Trimming removed 4 bases at V and 10 bases at J, with 23 bases between. This CDR3 is built from 17 residues. In germline, CDR1 is MGHRA, CDR2 YSYEKL. CDR3 in amino acids: CASSRRDTRDLESPLHF. CDR3 DNA sequence: TGCGCCAGCAGCCGTAGAGATACCAGGGACTTGGAATCACCCCTCCACTTT.

This chain uses TRBV4-1 with TRBJ1-2, with TRBD1 identical over 7 bases. Looked up from germline, CDR1 is MGHRA and CDR2 is YSYEKL. CDR3 size: 14 residues. With 1 base clipped from V and 4 bases from J, the junction kept 3 bases outside the gene matches. The CDR3 spells CASSQAPGGYGYTF. CDR3 DNA: TGCGCCAGCAGCCAAGCCCCAGGGGGCTATGGCTACACCTTC.

V and J are TRBV24-1 and TRBJ1-2, with 8 bases lining up with TRBD1. With 1 base clipped from V and 6 bases from J, the junction kept 6 bases outside the gene matches. The CDR3 sequence is 15 residues long. From germline, CDR1 is KGHDR and CDR2 SFDVKD. Written as DNA, the CDR3 is TGTGCCACCAGTGATTTCCCAGGGGGCGGAAATGGCTACACCTTC. Its protein is CATSDFPGGGNGYTF.

The chain recombines TRBV4-2 with TRBJ2-3; D is unclear. The V gene lost 0 bases and the J gene lost 3 bases, with 4 bases spanning the gap. The length of the CDR3 is 13 residues. Germline assignment: CDR1 LGHNA and CDR2 YNFKEQ. CDR3 residues: CASSQDPTDTQYF. The CDR3 DNA reads TGTGCCAGCAGCCAAGATCCGACAGATACGCAGTATTTT.

The chain links TRBV7-8 to TRBJ2-7; D perhaps matches TRBD1 (6 bases). The V gene's germline CDR1 is SGHVS and CDR2 FQNEAQ. The CDR3 is 14 amino acids. V shed 1 base and J shed 3 bases, with 10 bases lying between them. CDR3 in amino acids: CASSLVTGNYEQYF. The CDR3 coding sequence is TGTGCCAGCAGCTTAGTGACAGGCAACTACGAGCAGTACTTC.

The chain carries TRBV4-2 and TRBJ2-1; D perhaps matches TRBD1 (6 bases). Germline V gives CDR1 LGHNA, CDR2 YNFKEQ. V shed 2 bases and J shed 7 bases, with 15 bases lying between them. This CDR3 region has 15 residues. The DNA of the CDR3 is TGTGCCAGCAGCCAACCAGGCGCAGGGGATAATGAGCAGTTCTTC. Translation gives CASSQPGAGDNEQFF.

This sequence joins TRBV20-1 and TRBJ1-6, with TRBD1 matching over 7 bases. Germline values: CDR1 DFQATT, CDR2 SNEGSKA (reference sequence). This CDR3 spans 14 amino acids. J was trimmed by 8 bases and V by 3 bases; bases with no gene match: 7. The CDR3 nucleotides are TGCAGTGCTAGTCAGGGACAGTTGTATTCACCCCTCCACTTT. Translating it yields CSASQGQLYSPLHF.

This clone appeared once. The rearrangement uses TRBV5-4 and TRBJ1-2, with 10 bases that match TRBD1. CDR1 and CDR2 (germline): SGHNT, YYREEE (reference sequence). This CDR3 region has 15 residues. V was clipped by 5 bases and J by 8 bases; unmatched bases: 12. The CDR3, as DNA: TGTGCCAGCAGTTCTGGGACAGGGGTACCGGGCGGCTACACCTTC. Translating it yields CASSSGTGVPGGYTF.

V usage is TRBV18 and J usage is TRBJ1-3; no reliable D call. The CDR3 has 15 residues. The ends were cut back, 2 bases at V and 0 bases at J, with 8 bases in the middle. CDR1 is KGHSH, CDR2 LQKENI, per germline. CDR3 amino acids: CASSPYQDSGNTIYF. Here the CDR3 DNA reads TGTGCCAGCTCACCATATCAGGACTCTGGAAACACCATATATTTT.

This clone was counted a single time. The chain combines TRBV7-9 with TRBJ1-5; D is perhaps TRBD1 (5 bases). V was shortened by 3 bases and J by 5 bases, with 8 bases between the two germline ends. In germline, CDR1 is SEHNR, CDR2 FQNEAQ (reference sequence). The length of the CDR3 is 13 residues. The CDR3 region has the DNA TGTGCCAGCAGCTTGCAGGGCGATCAGCCCCAGCATTTT. Encoded protein: CASSLQGDQPQHF.

V usage is TRBV5-1 and J usage is TRBJ1-2; D not certain. V dropped 3 bases and J dropped 1 base, with 10 bases sitting between them. Germline values: CDR1 SGHRS, CDR2 YFSETQ. The CDR3 sequence is 14 residues long. The CDR3 reads CASSSPSGNYGYTF. CDR3 coding DNA: TGCGCCAGCAGCTCGCCATCGGGTAACTATGGCTACACCTTC.

The chain uses TRBV11-2 and TRBJ2-7; no reliable D call. The CDR3 contains 12 residues. CDR1 is SGHAT, CDR2 FQNNGV, per germline. V was cut by 3 bases and J by 6 bases, with 9 bases left in between. CDR3 in DNA: TGTGCCAGCAGCTTTAATGAGGCCGAGCAGTACTTC. This gives the protein CASSFNEAEQYF.

The chain links TRBV30 to TRBJ2-7, with 7 bases matching TRBD1. Losses at the gene ends were 2 bases for V and 3 bases for J; bases not matched to a gene: 7. This CDR3 is 14 amino acids long. The germline V gene encodes CDR1 GTSNPN and CDR2 SVGIG (reference sequence). DNA of the CDR3: TGTGCCTGGAGTACCCACAGGGGTCTCTACGAGCAGTACTTC. It yields the protein CAWSTHRGLYEQYF. Drawing the rest from reference TRBV30 and TRBJ2-7, the complete variable domain is SQTIHQWPATLVQPVGSPLSLECTVEGTSNPNLYWYRQAAGRGLQLLFYSVGIGQISSEVPQNLSASRPQDRQFILSSKKLLLSDSGFYLCAWSTHRGLYEQYFGPGTRLTVT.

This clone was detected only once. The sample holds other DNA sequences that translate to the same CDR3. The chain combines TRBV19 with TRBJ1-1; D not resolved. Germline lookup yields CDR1 LNHDA and CDR2 SQIVND (reference sequence). V shed 3 bases and J shed 3 bases, with 8 bases lying between them. This CDR3 is 13 amino acids long. The chain's CDR3 is CASSIKRDTEAFF. The CDR3 nucleotides read TGTGCCAGTAGTATCAAACGGGACACTGAAGCTTTCTTT.

This chain joins TRBV6-6 and TRBJ1-2; D remains unclear. Looked up from germline, CDR1 is MNHNY and CDR2 is SVGAGI (reference sequence). The CDR3 extends over 10 amino acids. The V end lost 4 bases, the J end lost 7 bases, and 4 bases lay between the germline ends. The CDR3 DNA sequence: TGTGCCAGCAGTTCCATTGGCTACACCTTC. It is translated as CASSSIGYTF.

The V gene is TRBV7-9, the J gene TRBJ1-2, with D perhaps TRBD1 (5 bases). Germline V gives CDR1 SEHNR, CDR2 FQNEAQ (reference sequence). The CDR3 sequence is 14 residues long. V was cut by 5 bases and J by 6 bases, with 16 bases left in between. Here the CDR3 reads CASSPGEGIHGYTF. The CDR3 DNA follows: TGTGCCAGCAGCCCTGGGGAGGGGATCCATGGCTACACCTTC.

The chain carries TRBV10-3 and TRBJ1-1, with D perhaps TRBD1 (6 bases). The ends were cut back, 3 bases at V and 4 bases at J, with 18 bases in the middle. The germline V gene has CDR1 ENHRY and CDR2 SYGVKD. The length of the CDR3 is 16 residues. The CDR3 region is CAISEGGVSGSTEAFF. CDR3 sequence (DNA): TGTGCCATCAGTGAAGGGGGAGTCTCAGGGAGCACTGAAGCTTTCTTT.

V is TRBV3-1 (or the pseudogene TRBV3-2) and J is TRBJ2-1, with 8 bases aligning to TRBD1. This CDR3 has 12 amino acids. The germline CDR1 and CDR2 sequences are LGHDT and YNNKEL (reference sequence). Trimming at V came to 4 bases and at J to 14 bases, leaving 7 bases not matched to a gene. For the CDR3, the DNA is TGTGCCAGCAGCCCGGACAGGGAAAAGGAGTTCTTC. Protein product: CASSPDREKEFF.

This sequence joins TRBV24-1 and TRBJ2-2; TRBD1 aligns across 8 bases. The CDR3 runs 14 residues. The V gene end was trimmed by 10 bases and the J gene end by 3 bases; junction bases not matched to a gene: 6. Germline V gene sequence: CDR1 KGHDR, CDR2 SFDVKD. CDR3 in DNA: TGTGCCACGGGTCGGACAGGGTACACCGGGGAGCTGTTTTTT. Its protein is CATGRTGYTGELFF.

V and J are TRBV4-2 and TRBJ1-4; no reliable D call. V dropped 3 bases and J dropped 10 bases, with 21 bases sitting between them. This CDR3 is 16 amino acids long. CDR1 and CDR2 (germline): LGHNA, YNFKEQ. The CDR3 sequence: CASSHALGAPAGKLFF. The CDR3 region has the DNA TGTGCCAGCAGCCATGCCTTGGGAGCGCCGGCGGGAAAACTGTTTTTT.